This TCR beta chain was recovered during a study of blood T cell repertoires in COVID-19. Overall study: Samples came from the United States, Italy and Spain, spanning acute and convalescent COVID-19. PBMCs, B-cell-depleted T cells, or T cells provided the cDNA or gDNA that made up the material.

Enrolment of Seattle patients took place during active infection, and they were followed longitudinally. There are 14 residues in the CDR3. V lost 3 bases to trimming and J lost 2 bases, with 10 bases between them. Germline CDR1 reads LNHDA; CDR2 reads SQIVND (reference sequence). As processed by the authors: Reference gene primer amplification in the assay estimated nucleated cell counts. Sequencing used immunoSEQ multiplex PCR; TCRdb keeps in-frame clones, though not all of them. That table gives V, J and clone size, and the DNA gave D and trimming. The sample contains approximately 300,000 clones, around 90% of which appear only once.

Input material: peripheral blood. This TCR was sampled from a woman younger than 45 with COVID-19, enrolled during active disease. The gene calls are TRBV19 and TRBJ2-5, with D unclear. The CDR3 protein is CASSMESLQETQYF. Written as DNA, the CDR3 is TGTGCCAGTAGTATGGAGTCTTTGCAAGAGACCCAGTACTTC. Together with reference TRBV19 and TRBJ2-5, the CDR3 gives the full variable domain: DGGITQSPKYLFRKEGQNVTLSCEQNLNHDAMYWYRQDPGQGLRLIYYSQIVNDFQKGDIAEGYSVSREKKESFPLTVTSAQKNPTAFYLCASSMESLQETQYFGPGTRLLVL.